The clone carrying this TCR beta chain was seen repeatedly, ten times or more. Its antigen remains unknown. The data were taken from a study of shared clonotypes between healthy human individuals. Turning to the study itself: Per donor, CD8 memory used one plate, CD8 naive used two, CD4 memory used three and CD4 naive used three. Study-level results: The sole specimen, blood, was sampled, and tissue repertoires likely differ.

HIV-negative, healthy adults without recent acute infections or vaccinations were the donors. Researchers partitioned CD4+ cells into CD45RA+ naive and CD45RA-negative memory subsets. V was clipped by 8 bases and J by 2 bases, with 18 bases between them. Germline CDR1 and CDR2: MDHEN and SYDVKM. The CDR3 covers 15 residues. The method was immunoSEQ multiplex PCR; TCRdb's version includes in-frame clones alone and lacks a portion of them. The table has over 950,000 clones, about 80% seen once. This receptor was identified in a young man in good health. Some clones in this sample may be carry-over from other donors' samples. V gene TRBV28 combines with J gene TRBJ1-1; D is possibly TRBD1 (5 bases). Sequencing used memory CD4+ T cells from PBMCs. Subset of the sample: CD45RA-negative fraction. The CDR3 coding sequence is TGTGCCAGCGCCTCATCAGCCCAGGGTAACACTGAAGCTTTCTTT. Protein product: CASASSAQGNTEAFF.